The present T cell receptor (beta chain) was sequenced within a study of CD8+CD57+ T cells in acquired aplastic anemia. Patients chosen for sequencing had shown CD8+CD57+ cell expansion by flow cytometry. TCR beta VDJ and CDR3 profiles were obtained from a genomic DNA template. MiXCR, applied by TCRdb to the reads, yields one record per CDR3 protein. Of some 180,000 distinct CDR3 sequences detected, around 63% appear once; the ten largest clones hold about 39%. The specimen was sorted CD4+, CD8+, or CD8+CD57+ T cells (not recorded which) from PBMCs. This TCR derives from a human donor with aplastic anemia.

The CDR3 DNA follows: TGTGCCAGCAGCTCGGGAGGGGGTGAGCAGTACTTC. This encodes CASSSGGGEQYF. V and J are TRBV7-2 and TRBJ2-7; 8 positions agree with TRBD2. The ends lost 4 bases at V and 7 bases at J; junction bases unmatched: 3. The CDR3 is 12 amino acids. Germline loops: CDR1 SGHTA, CDR2 FQGNSA.